The 13 T cell receptor beta chains below come from one sample, sequenced in a study of CD8 T cell repertoires and HIV-1 epitope variants (dated by TCRdb to about 2020). Libraries were constructed by the immunoSEQ multiplex PCR assay. Sourced from immuneACCESS, this table was stored by TCRdb with only in-frame sequences that have V and J called. A share of the clones is absent; for the studies checked, an unresolved V gene accounts for under half, and the remainder has no known explanation. The sample table lists fewer than 6,000 clones, around 63% of them with a count of one. The ten largest clonotypes hold 43% of the sample. The antigens for these receptors are not known. The sequencing sample was made of cultured CD8+ T cells derived from PBMCs. The receptor set was obtained from a male donor with HIV.

The J gene is TRBJ2-1, the V gene TRBV7-9; 7 bases match TRBD2. The germline V gene has CDR1 SEHNR and CDR2 FQNEAQ (reference sequence). This CDR3 region has 14 residues. J gave up 4 bases and V 3 bases, and 3 bases lay outside the gene matches. The CDR3 bases are TGTGCCAGCAGCTTCGCGGGGGAGTACAATGAGCAGTTCTTC. Its protein product is CASSFAGEYNEQFF. Filled out from reference TRBV7-9 and TRBJ2-1, the complete variable domain reads DTGVSQNPRHKITKRGQNVTFRCDPISEHNRLYWYRQTLGQGPEFLTYFQNEAQLEKSRLLSDRFSAERPKGSFSTLEIQRTEQGDSAMYLCASSFAGEYNEQFFGPGTRLTVL.

This clone showed up just a few times. This chain links TRBV10-1 with TRBJ1-1; D gene uncertain. V was shortened by 7 bases and J by 4 bases, with 13 bases between the two germline ends. Germline assignment: CDR1 WNHNN and CDR2 SYGVQD (reference sequence). The CDR3 is 13 amino acids. The chain's CDR3 is CASNSKRATEAFF. The CDR3 DNA sequence: TGCGCCAGCAATTCTAAACGGGCCACTGAAGCTTTCTTT.

The chain is built from TRBV27 and TRBJ2-1, with 10 bases fitting TRBD1. Unmatched junction bases numbered 8, after V lost 1 base and J lost 5 bases. Germline assignment: CDR1 MNHEY and CDR2 SMNVEV (reference sequence). The CDR3 is 17 residues long. The CDR3 loop reads CASSLFLRGTGDNEQFF. The CDR3 nucleotides are TGTGCCAGCAGTTTATTCCTACGCGGGACAGGGGACAATGAGCAGTTCTTC.

This clone was observed a single time. The CDR3 reads CASSLVGGYEQYF. Written as DNA, the CDR3 is TGTGCCAGCAGCTTAGTAGGAGGTTACGAGCAGTACTTC. The gene calls are TRBV13 and TRBJ2-7, with D perhaps TRBD2 (5 bases). CDR3 length: 13 residues. CDR1 and CDR2 from the germline V gene are PRHDT and FYEKMQ (reference sequence). V was pared by 1 base and J by 4 bases, with 8 bases between.

The count of this clone is one. V gene TRBV10-3 combines with J gene TRBJ1-5; D is unresolved. The length of the CDR3 is 14 residues. The V gene's germline CDR1 is ENHRY and CDR2 SYGVKD. V lost 4 bases and J lost 0, with 7 bases in between. The CDR3 nucleotides are TGTGCCATCAGTGGCGCAGATAGCAATCAGCCCCAGCATTTT. Translating it yields CAISGADSNQPQHF.

This rearrangement joins TRBV28 to TRBJ1-1; D ambiguous. V shed 1 base and J shed 5 bases, with 8 bases lying between them. The CDR3 has 13 amino acids. In germline, CDR1 is MDHEN, CDR2 SYDVKM. The CDR3 spells CASSLLGRTEAFF. In DNA, the CDR3 is TGTGCCAGCAGTTTATTGGGTAGGACTGAAGCTTTCTTT.

The V and J genes are TRBV27 and TRBJ2-1, with 10 bases that match TRBD2. J was trimmed by 9 bases and V by 2 bases; bases with no gene match: 7. The CDR3 contains 15 residues. In germline, CDR1 is MNHEY, CDR2 SMNVEV (reference sequence). The CDR3 nucleotides read TGTGCCAGCAGTTTAGCCAGCGGGGGGGCCGTTGAGCAGTTCTTC. Its translation: CASSLASGGAVEQFF.

This clone was counted between two and nine times. The chain is built from TRBV5-4 and TRBJ2-3; D unclear. The V gene lost 4 bases and the J gene lost 11 bases, with 11 bases spanning the gap. This CDR3 comprises 11 residues. From germline, CDR1 is SGHNT and CDR2 YYREEE (reference sequence). CDR3 DNA: TGTGCCAGCAGCCATGACCCGGGGCAGTATTTT. As protein: CASSHDPGQYF.

The V and J genes are TRBV5-8 and TRBJ2-3; 16 bases map to TRBD2. The CDR3 sequence is 17 residues long. Germline-derived CDR1 and CDR2 are SGHTS and YDEGEE. After removal of 7 bases from V and 4 bases from J, the junction contained 9 bases not matched to a gene. The CDR3 nucleotides read TGTGCCAGCCACCTCGGGACTAGCGGGGGGGCATCAGATACGCAGTATTTT. This encodes CASHLGTSGGASDTQYF.

Remarks on this clone: At one end, the junction sequence differs from germline, possibly due to a read error. This chain joins TRBV5-4 and TRBJ1-2; D is undetermined. Germline loops: CDR1 SGHNT, CDR2 YYREEE (reference sequence). There are 16 residues in the CDR3. The DNA of the CDR3 is TGCGCCAGCAGCCAAGATCCCCCAGACTTGGACTATGGCTACACCTTC. Its protein product is CASSQDPPDLDYGYTF.

This chain links TRBV9 with TRBJ2-3; 8 nucleotides agree with TRBD2. The germline CDR1 and CDR2 sequences are SGDLS and YYNGEE. The J segment lost 5 bases and the V segment lost 4 bases, leaving 12 bases of the junction unmatched. The CDR3 consists of 16 residues. The CDR3 region has the DNA TGTGCCAGCAGCCCTTTAGCGGGGCCTGTCGGAGATACGCAGTATTTT. This codes for CASSPLAGPVGDTQYF.

This clone was observed a single time. V gene TRBV28 combines with J gene TRBJ2-7; either TRBD1 or TRBD2 may fit D (6 bases each). Looked up from germline, CDR1 is MDHEN and CDR2 is SYDVKM. Trimming cost V 7 bases and J 2 bases, with 18 bases left between them. The CDR3 spans 15 residues. The CDR3 bases are TGTGCCAGCACCAAGGGGTGGGGGGCCGCCTACGAGCAGTACTTC. Protein: CASTKGWGAAYEQYF. Based on the CDR3 plus reference TRBV28 and TRBJ2-7, the full variable domain is DVKVTQSSRYLVKRTGEKVFLECVQDMDHENMFWYRQDPGLGLRLIYFSYDVKMKEKGDIPEGYSVSREKKERFSLILESASTNQTSMYLCASTKGWGAAYEQYFGPGTRLTVT.

The chain combines TRBV5-6 with TRBJ1-1; maybe TRBD1 (5 bases). CDR1 is SGHDT and CDR2 is YYEEEE in the germline V gene. Trimming took off 4 bases at V and 4 bases at J, with 17 bases between the two ends. The CDR3 length is 15 residues. This CDR3 reads CASSPGGGDSTEAFF. The DNA of the CDR3 is TGTGCCAGCAGCCCGGGGGGAGGGGACTCCACTGAAGCTTTCTTT.